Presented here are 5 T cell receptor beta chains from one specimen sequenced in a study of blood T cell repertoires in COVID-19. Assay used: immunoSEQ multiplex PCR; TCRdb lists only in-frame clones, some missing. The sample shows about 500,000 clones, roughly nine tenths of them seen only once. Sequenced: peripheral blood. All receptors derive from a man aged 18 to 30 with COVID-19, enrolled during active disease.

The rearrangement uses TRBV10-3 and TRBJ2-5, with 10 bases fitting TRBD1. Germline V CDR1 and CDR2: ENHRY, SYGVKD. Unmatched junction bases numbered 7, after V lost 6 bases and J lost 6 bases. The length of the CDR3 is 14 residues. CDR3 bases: TGTGCCATCAGCGCCGGGACAGGGGCGCAGACCCAGTACTTC. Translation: CAISAGTGAQTQYF.

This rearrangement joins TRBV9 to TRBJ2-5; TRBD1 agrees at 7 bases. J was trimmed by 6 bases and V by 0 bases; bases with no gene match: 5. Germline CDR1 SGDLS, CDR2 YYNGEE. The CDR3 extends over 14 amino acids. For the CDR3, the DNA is TGTGCCAGCAGCGTAGAGGGGGCCGGAAAGACCCAGTACTTC. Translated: CASSVEGAGKTQYF.

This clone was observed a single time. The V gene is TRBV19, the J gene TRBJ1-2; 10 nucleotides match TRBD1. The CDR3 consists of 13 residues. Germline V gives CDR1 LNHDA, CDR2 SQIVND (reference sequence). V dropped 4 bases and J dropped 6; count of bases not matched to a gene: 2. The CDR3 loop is CASSRGQGNGYTF. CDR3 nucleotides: TGTGCCAGTAGTAGGGGACAGGGGAATGGCTACACCTTC.

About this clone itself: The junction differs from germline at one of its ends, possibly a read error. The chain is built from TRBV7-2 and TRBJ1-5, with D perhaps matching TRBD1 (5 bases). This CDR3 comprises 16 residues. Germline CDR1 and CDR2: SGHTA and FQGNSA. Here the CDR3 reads CASSLDSWWGNQPQHF. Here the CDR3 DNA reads TGTGCCAGCAGCTTAGATTCTTGGTGGGGCAACCAGCCCCAGCATTTT.

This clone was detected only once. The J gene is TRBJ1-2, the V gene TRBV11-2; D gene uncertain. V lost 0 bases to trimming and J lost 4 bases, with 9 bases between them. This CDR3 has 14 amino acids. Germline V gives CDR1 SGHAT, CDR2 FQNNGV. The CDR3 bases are TGTGCCAGCAGCTTAGATCCGGCGGGCTATGGCTACACCTTC. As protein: CASSLDPAGYGYTF.